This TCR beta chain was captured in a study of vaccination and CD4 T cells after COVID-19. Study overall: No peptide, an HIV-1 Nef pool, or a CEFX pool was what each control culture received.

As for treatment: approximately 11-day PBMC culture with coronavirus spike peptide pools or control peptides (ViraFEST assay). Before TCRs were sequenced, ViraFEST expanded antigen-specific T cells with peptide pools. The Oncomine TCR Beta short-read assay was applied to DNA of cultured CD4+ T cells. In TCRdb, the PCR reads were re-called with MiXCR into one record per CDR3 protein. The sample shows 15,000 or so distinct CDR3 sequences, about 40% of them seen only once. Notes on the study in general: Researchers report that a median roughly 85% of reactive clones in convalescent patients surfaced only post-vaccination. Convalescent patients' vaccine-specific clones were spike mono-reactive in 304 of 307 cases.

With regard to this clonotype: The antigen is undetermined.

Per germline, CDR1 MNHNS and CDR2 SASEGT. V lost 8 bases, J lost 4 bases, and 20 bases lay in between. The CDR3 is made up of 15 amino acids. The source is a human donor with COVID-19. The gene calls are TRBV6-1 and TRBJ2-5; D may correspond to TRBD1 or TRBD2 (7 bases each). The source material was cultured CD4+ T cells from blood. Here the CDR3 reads CASQGGRGLRETQYF. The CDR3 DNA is TGTGCCAGCCAGGGGGGGCGGGGATTGAGAGAGACCCAGTACTTC.